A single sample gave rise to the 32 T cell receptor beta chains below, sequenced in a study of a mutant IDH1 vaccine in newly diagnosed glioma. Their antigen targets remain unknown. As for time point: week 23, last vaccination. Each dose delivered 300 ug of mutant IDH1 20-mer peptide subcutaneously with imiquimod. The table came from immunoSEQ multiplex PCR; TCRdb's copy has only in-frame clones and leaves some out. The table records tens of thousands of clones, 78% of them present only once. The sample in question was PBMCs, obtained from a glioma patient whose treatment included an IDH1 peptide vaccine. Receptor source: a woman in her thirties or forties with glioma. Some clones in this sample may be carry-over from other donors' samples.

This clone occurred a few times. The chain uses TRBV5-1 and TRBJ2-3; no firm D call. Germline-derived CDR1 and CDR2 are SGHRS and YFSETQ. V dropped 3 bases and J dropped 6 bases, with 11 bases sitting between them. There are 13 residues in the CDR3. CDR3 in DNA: TGCGCCAGCAGCTCTCTTCCCGCGGATACGCAGTATTTT. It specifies CASSSLPADTQYF.

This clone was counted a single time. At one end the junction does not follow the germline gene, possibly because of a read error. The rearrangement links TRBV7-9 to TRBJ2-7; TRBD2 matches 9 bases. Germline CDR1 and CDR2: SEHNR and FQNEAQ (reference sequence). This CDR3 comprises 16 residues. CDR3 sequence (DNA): TGTGCCAGCAGCTTAGGGGCTAGCGGGAAGGGCTACCAGCAGTACTTC. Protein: CASSLGASGKGYQQYF.

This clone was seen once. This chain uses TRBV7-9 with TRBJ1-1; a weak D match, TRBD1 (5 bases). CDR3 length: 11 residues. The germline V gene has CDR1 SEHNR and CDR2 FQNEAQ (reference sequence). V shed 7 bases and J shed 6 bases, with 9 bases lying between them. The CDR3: CASTGGAEAFF. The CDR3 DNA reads TGTGCCAGCACTGGGGGGGCTGAAGCTTTCTTT.

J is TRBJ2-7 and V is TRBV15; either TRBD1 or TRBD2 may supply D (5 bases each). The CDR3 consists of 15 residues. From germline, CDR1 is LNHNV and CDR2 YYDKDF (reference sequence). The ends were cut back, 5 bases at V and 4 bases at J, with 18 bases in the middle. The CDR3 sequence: CATSEGLVAAYEQYF. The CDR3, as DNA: TGTGCCACCAGCGAGGGGTTAGTGGCTGCGTACGAGCAGTACTTC.

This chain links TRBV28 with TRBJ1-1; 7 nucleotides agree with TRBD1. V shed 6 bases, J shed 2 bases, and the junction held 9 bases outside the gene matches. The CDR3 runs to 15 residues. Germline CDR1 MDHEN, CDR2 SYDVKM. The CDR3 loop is CASSARRTGNTEAFF. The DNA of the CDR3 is TGTGCCAGCAGCGCCCGGCGGACAGGTAACACTGAAGCTTTCTTT. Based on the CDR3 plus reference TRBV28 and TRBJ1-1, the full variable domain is DVKVTQSSRYLVKRTGEKVFLECVQDMDHENMFWYRQDPGLGLRLIYFSYDVKMKEKGDIPEGYSVSREKKERFSLILESASTNQTSMYLCASSARRTGNTEAFFGQGTRLTVV.

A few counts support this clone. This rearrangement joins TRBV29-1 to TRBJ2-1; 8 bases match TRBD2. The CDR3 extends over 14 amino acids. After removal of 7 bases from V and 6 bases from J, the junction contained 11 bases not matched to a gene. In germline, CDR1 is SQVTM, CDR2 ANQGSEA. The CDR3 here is CSGSGLAGPNEQFF. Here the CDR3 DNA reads TGCAGCGGATCCGGACTAGCCGGTCCCAATGAGCAGTTCTTC.

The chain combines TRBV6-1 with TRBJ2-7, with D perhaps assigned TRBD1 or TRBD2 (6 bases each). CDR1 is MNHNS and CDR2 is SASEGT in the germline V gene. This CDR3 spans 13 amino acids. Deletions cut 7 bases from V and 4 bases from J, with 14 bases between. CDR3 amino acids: CASITEGGYEQYF. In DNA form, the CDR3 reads TGTGCCAGCATCACGGAAGGGGGGTACGAGCAGTACTTC.

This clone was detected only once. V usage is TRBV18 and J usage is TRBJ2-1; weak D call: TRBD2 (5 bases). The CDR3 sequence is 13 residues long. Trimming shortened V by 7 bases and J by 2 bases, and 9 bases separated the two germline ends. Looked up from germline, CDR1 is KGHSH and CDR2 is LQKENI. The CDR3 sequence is CASLDGTYNEQFF. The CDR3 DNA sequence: TGTGCCAGCTTGGACGGGACCTACAATGAGCAGTTCTTC. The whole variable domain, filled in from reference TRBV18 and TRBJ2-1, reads NAGVMQNPRHLVRRRGQEARLRCSPMKGHSHVYWYRQLPEEGLKFMVYLQKENIIDESGMPKERFSAEFPKEGPSILRIQQVVRGDSAAYFCASLDGTYNEQFFGPGTRLTVL.

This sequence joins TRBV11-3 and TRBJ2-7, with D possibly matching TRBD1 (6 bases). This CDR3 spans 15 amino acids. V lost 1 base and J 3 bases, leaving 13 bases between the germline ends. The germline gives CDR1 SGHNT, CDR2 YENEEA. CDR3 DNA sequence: TGTGCCAGCAGCTTAGGACAGGCCTCCATCTACGAGCAGTACTTC. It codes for CASSLGQASIYEQYF.

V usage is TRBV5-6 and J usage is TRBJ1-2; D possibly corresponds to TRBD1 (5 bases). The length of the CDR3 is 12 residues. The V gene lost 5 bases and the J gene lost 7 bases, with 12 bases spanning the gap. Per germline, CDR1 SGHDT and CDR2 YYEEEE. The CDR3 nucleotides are TGTGCCAGCAGTAATGGTAGGGGTGGCTACACCTTC. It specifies CASSNGRGGYTF.

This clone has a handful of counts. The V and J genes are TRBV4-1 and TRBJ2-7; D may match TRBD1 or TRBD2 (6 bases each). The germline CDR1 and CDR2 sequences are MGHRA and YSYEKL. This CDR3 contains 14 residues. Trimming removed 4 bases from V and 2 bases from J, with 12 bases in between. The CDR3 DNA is TGCGCCAGCAGCCTTTCGCGGGACACCTACGAGCAGTACTTC. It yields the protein CASSLSRDTYEQYF.

The CDR3 DNA follows: TGTGCCAGCAGCTTAGAACGGATCGAGGAGCAGTACTTC. Protein: CASSLERIEEQYF. This chain links TRBV11-2 with TRBJ2-7, with unresolved D. This CDR3 comprises 13 residues. Per germline, CDR1 SGHAT and CDR2 FQNNGV. Deletions cut 0 bases from V and 7 bases from J, with 10 bases between.

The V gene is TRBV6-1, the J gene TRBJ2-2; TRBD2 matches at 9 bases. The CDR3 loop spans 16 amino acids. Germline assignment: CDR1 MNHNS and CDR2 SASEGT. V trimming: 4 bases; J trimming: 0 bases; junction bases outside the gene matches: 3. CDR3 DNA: TGTGCCAGCAGTGTTGGACTAGCGCCGAACACCGGGGAGCTGTTTTTT. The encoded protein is CASSVGLAPNTGELFF.

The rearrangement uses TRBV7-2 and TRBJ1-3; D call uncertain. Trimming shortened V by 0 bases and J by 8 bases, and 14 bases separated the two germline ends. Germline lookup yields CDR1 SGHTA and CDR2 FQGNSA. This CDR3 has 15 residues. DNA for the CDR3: TGTGCCAGCAGCTTAGCTTCAGGCACCCGAGACACCATATATTTT. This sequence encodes CASSLASGTRDTIYF.

The CDR3 DNA sequence: TGTGCCAGTAGGGGGACCGATTTAGCCAAAAACATTCAGTACTTC. Its translation is CASRGTDLAKNIQYF. The chain couples TRBV19 to TRBJ2-4; the D gene could be TRBD1 or TRBD2 (5 bases each). The germline V gene has CDR1 LNHDA and CDR2 SQIVND (reference sequence). The CDR3 runs to 15 residues. Trimming stripped 6 bases from V and 0 bases from J, with 12 bases between.

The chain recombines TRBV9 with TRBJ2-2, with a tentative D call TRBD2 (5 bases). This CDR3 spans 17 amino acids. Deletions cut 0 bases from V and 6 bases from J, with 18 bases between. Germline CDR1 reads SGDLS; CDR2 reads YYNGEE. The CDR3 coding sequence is TGTGCCAGCAGCGTAGCCCTCCTAGCTGAAAGGGCCGGGGAGCTGTTTTTT. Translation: CASSVALLAERAGELFF. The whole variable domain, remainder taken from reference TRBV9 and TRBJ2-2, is DSGVTQTPKHLITATGQRVTLRCSPRSGDLSVYWYQQSLDQGLQFLIQYYNGEERAKGNILERFSAQQFPDLHSELNLSSLELGDSALYFCASSVALLAERAGELFFGEGSRLTVL.

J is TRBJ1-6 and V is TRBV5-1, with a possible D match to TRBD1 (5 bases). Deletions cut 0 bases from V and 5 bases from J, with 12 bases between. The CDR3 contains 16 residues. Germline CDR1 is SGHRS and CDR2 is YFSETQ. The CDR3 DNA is TGCGCCAGCAGCTTGGGCGGAGGGGCACATAATTCACCCCTCCACTTT. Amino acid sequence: CASSLGGGAHNSPLHF.

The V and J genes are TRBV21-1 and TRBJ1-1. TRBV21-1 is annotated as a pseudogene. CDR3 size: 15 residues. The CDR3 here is CASSNRGDLGAEAFF. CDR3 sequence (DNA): TGTGCCAGCAGCAACCGCGGGGACCTAGGGGCTGAAGCTTTCTTT.

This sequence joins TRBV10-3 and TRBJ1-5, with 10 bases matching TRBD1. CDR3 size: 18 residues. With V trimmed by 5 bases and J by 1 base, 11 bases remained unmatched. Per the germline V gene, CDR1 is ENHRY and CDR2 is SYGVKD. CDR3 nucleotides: TGTGCCATCAGTAAAGGGACAGGGGAGGGGATGAGCAATCAGCCCCAGCATTTT. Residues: CAISKGTGEGMSNQPQHF.

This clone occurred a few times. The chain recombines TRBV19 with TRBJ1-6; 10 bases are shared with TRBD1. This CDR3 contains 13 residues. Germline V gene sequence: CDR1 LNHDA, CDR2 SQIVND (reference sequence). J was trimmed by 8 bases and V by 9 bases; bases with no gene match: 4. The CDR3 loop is CASGDRGHSPLHF. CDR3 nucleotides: TGTGCCAGCGGGGACAGGGGACATTCACCCCTCCACTTT.

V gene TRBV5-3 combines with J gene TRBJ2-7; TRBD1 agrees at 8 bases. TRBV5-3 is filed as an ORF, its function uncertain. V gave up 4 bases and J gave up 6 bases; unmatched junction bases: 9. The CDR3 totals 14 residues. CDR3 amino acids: CARSHGTGLSEQYF. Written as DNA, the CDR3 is TGTGCCAGAAGCCACGGGACAGGCTTGTCCGAGCAGTACTTC.

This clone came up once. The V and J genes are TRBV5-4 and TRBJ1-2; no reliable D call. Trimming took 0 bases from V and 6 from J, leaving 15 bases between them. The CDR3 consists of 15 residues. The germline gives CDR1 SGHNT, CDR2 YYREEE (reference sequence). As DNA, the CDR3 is TGTGCCAGCAGCTTGGATGGCAACCACCGGAATGGCTACACCTTC. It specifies CASSLDGNHRNGYTF.

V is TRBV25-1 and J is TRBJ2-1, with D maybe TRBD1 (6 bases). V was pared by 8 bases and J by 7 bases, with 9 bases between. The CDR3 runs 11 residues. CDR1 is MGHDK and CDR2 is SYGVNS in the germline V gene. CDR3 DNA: TGTGCCAGCGGTAGGGGGAATGAGCAGTTCTTC. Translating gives CASGRGNEQFF.

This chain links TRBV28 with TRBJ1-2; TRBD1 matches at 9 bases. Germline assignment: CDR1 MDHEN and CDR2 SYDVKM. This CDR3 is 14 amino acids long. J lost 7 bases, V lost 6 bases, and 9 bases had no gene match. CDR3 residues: CASRIPGQGFGYTF. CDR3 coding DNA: TGTGCCAGCAGGATCCCGGGACAGGGCTTTGGCTACACCTTC.

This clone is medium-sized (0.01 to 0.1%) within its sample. CDR3 residues: CASSDGVGGTDTQYF. The CDR3 bases are TGTGCCAGCAGTGACGGGGTGGGGGGCACAGATACGCAGTATTTT. The chain is built from TRBV6-4 and TRBJ2-3; either TRBD1 or TRBD2 may fit D (5 bases each). Per germline, CDR1 MRHNA and CDR2 SNTAGT. V gave up 2 bases and J gave up 1 base, with 10 bases separating them. The CDR3 sequence is 15 residues long.

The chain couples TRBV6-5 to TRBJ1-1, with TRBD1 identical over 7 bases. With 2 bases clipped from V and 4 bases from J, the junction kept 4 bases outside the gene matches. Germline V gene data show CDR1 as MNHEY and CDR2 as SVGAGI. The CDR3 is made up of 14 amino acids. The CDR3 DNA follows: TGTGCCAGCAGTTACACCCAGGGGGGCACTGAAGCTTTCTTT. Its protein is CASSYTQGGTEAFF.

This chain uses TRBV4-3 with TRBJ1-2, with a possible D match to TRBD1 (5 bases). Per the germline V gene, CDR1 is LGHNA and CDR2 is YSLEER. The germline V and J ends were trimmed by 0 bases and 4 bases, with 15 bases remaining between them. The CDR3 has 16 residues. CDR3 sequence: CASSQDRFEGTYGYTF. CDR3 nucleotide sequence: TGCGCCAGCAGCCAAGATCGGTTCGAGGGGACCTATGGCTACACCTTC.

For the CDR3, the DNA is TGTGCCAGCAGCGTAGTGCCAGGGGATGGCTACACCTTC. It encodes CASSVVPGDGYTF. The J gene is TRBJ1-2, the V gene TRBV9; the D gene is possibly TRBD1 (6 bases). Germline V CDR1 and CDR2: SGDLS, YYNGEE. The V end lost 0 bases, the J end lost 6 bases, and 9 bases lay between the germline ends. This CDR3 comprises 13 residues.

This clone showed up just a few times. CDR3 residues: CSVVQGTFETQYF. CDR3 sequence (DNA): TGCAGCGTTGTGCAAGGGACGTTTGAGACCCAGTACTTC. The chain is built from TRBV29-1 and TRBJ2-5, with D perhaps TRBD1 or TRBD2 (5 bases each). The CDR3 is made up of 13 amino acids. With 4 bases removed from V and 5 bases from J, the gap between germline ends came to 14 bases. Germline CDR1 and CDR2: SQVTM and ANQGSEA.

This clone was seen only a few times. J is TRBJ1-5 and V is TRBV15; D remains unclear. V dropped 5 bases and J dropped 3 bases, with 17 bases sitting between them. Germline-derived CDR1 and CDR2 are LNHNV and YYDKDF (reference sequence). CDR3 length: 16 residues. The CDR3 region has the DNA TGTGCCACCAGCTATGCCGAAAGGGAGTACAATCAGCCCCAGCATTTT. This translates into CATSYAEREYNQPQHF.

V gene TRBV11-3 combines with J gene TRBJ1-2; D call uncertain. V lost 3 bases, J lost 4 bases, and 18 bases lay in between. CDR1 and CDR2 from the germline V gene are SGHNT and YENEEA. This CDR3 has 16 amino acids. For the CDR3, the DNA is TGTGCCAGCAGCTTTCGATCTCCCTTTCCCCTCTATGGCTACACCTTC. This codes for CASSFRSPFPLYGYTF.

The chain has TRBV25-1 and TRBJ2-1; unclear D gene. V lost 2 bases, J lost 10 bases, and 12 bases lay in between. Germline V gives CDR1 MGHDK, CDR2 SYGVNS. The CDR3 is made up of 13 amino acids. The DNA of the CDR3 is TGTGCCAGCAGTGAAGCCCTACGAGAGGAGCAGTTCTTC. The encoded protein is CASSEALREEQFF. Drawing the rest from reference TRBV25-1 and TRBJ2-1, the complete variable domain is EADIYQTPRYLVIGTGKKITLECSQTMGHDKMYWYQQDPGMELHLIHYSYGVNSTEKGDLSSESTVSRIRTEHFPLTLESARPSHTSQYLCASSEALREEQFFGPGTRLTVL.